A single T cell receptor (beta chain) is shown here with its context. PCR primers comprised 60 Vbeta and 13 Jbeta primers. TCRdb's table, derived via immunoSEQ multiplex PCR, lists solely in-frame clones and lacks some. The table for this sample gives about 140,000 clones. Germline V gene lookup returns CDR1 MNHNY and CDR2 SVGAGI (reference sequence). V lost 6 bases and J lost 3; bases outside the gene matches: 8. The CDR3 runs 16 residues. This record comes from a study of cytomegalovirus exposure and HLA in healthy donors. This sequence originates from a man aged 40-50 years in good health and CMV-seronegative. The V gene is TRBV6-6, the J gene TRBJ2-1, with 10 bases lining up with TRBD2. Input material: PBMCs. Here the CDR3 DNA reads TGTGCCAGCAGGGGGTTAGCGGGGGGAAACTACAATGAGCAGTTCTTC. It yields the protein CASRGLAGGNYNEQFF.